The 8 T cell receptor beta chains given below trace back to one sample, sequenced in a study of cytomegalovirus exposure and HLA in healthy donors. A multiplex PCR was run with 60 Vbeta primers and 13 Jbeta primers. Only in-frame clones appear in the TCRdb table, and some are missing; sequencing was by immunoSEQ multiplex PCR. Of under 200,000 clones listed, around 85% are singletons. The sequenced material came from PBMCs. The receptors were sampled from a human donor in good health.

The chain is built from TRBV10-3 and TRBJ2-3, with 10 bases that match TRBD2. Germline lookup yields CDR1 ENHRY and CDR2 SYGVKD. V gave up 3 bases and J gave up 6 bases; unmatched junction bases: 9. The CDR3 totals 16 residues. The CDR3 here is CAISESVAGGMDTQYF. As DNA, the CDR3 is TGTGCCATCAGTGAATCGGTAGCGGGGGGTATGGATACGCAGTATTTT.

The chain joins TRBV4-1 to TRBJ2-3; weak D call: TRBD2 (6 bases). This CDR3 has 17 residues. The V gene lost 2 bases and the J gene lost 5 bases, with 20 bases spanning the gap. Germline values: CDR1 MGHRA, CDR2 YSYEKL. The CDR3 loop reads CASSQMGRVSGGDTQYF. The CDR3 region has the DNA TGCGCCAGCAGCCAAATGGGGAGAGTTAGCGGTGGAGATACGCAGTATTTT.

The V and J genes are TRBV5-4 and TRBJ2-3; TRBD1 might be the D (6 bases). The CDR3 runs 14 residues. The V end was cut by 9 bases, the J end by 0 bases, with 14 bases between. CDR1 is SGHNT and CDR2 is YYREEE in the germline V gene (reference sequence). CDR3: CANGPRGSTDTQYF. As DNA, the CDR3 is TGTGCCAATGGGCCCAGGGGAAGCACAGATACGCAGTATTTT.

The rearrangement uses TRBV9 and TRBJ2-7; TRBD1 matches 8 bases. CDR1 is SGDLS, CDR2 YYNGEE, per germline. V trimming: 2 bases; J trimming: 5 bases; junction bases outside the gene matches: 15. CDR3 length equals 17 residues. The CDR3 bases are TGTGCCAGCAGCGTGAGGGCCGACGCAGGGGGCGCCGACGAGCAGTACTTC. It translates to CASSVRADAGGADEQYF.

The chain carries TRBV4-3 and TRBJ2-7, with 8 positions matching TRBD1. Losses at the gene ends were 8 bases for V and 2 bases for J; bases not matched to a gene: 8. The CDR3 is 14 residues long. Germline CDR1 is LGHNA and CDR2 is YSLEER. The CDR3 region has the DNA TGCGCCAGCTCAAATAGGGACAGGCCCTACGAGCAGTACTTC. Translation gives CASSNRDRPYEQYF.

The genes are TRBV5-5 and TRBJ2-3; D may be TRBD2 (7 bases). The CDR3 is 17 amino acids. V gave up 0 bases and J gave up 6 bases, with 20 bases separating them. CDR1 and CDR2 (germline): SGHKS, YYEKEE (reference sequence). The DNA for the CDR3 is TGTGCCAGCAGCTTGGGGCCCGGGGGGCCAGGATATGATACGCAGTATTTT. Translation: CASSLGPGGPGYDTQYF.

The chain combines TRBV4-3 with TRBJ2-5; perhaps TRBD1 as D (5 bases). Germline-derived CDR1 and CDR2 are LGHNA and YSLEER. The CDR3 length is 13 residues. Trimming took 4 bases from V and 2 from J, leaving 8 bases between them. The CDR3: CASSRQKQETQYF. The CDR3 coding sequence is TGCGCCAGCAGCCGACAGAAGCAAGAGACCCAGTACTTC.

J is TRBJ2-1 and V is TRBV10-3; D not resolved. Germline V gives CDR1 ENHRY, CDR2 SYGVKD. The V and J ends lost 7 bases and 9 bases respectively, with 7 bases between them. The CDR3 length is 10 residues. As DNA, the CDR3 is TGTGCCATCATTAGCTGTGAGCAGTTCTTC. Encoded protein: CAIISCEQFF.